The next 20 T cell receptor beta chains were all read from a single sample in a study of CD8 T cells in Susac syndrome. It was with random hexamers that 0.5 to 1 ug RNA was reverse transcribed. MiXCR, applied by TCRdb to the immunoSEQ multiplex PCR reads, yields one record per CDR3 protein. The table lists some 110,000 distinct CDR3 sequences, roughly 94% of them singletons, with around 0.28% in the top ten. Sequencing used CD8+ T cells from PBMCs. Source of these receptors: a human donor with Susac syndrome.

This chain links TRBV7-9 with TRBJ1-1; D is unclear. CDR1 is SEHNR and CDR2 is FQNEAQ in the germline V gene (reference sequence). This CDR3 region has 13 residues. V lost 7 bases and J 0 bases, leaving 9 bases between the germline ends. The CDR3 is CASTTEVNTEAFF. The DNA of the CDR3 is TGTGCCAGCACGACGGAGGTGAACACTGAAGCTTTCTTT. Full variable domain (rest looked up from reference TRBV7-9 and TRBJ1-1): DTGVSQNPRHKITKRGQNVTFRCDPISEHNRLYWYRQTLGQGPEFLTYFQNEAQLEKSRLLSDRFSAERPKGSFSTLEIQRTEQGDSAMYLCASTTEVNTEAFFGQGTRLTVV.

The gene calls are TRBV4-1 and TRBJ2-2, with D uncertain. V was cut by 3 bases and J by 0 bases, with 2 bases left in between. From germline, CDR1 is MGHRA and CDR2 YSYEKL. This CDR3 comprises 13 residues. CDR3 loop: CASSHANTGELFF. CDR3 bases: TGCGCCAGCAGCCACGCGAACACCGGGGAGCTGTTTTTT.

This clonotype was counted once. CDR3 sequence reads: CASSRLRGIDEQYF. The CDR3 nucleotides are TGCGCCAGCAGCCGTTTGAGGGGTATTGACGAGCAGTACTTC. J is TRBJ2-7 and V is TRBV4-3; TRBD1 or TRBD2 may be the D gene (5 bases each). The V end lost 4 bases, the J end lost 5 bases, and 15 bases lay between the germline ends. This CDR3 contains 14 residues. Looked up from germline, CDR1 is LGHNA and CDR2 is YSLEER.

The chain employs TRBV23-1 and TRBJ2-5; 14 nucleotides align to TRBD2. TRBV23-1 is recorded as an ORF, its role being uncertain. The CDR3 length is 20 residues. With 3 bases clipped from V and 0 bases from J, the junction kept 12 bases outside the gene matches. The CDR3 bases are TGCGCCAGCAGTCACCCCGGACTAGCGGGGGGCCCATTCTACCAAGAGACCCAGTACTTC. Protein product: CASSHPGLAGGPFYQETQYF.

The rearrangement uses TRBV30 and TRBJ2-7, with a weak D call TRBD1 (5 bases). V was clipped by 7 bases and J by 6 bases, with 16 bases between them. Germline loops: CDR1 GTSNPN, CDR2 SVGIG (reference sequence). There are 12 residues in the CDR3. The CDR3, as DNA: TGTGCCTCCTCGGCGGCAGGGATCGAGCAGTACTTC. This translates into CASSAAGIEQYF.

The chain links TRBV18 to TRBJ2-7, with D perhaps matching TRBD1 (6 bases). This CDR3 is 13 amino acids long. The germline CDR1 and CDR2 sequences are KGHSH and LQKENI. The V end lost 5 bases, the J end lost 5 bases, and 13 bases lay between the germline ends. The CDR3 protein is CASSFDRPDEQYF. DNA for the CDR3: TGTGCCAGCTCATTTGACAGGCCCGACGAGCAGTACTTC.

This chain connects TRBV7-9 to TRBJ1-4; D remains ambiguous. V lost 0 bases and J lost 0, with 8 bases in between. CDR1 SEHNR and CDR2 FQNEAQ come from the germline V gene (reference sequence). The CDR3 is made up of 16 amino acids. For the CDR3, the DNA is TGTGCCAGCAGCTTAGCCCGCGGCGCAACTAATGAAAAACTGTTTTTT. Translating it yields CASSLARGATNEKLFF.

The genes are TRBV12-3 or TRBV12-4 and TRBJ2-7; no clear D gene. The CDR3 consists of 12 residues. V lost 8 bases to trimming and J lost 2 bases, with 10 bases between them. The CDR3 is CASGPVTYEQYF. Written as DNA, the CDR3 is TGTGCCAGCGGTCCGGTTACCTACGAGCAGTACTTC.

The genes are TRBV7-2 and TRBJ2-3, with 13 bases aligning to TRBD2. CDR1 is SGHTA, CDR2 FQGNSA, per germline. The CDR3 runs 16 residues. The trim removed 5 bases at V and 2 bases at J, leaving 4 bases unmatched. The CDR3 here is CASSQGLAGTTDTQYF. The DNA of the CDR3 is TGTGCCAGCAGCCAGGGACTAGCGGGGACCACAGATACGCAGTATTTT.

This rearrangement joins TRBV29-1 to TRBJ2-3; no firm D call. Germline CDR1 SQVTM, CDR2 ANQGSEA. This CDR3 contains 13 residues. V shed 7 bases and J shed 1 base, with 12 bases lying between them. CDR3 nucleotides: TGCAGCGCTCCGGACGGAGGCACAGATACGCAGTATTTT. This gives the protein CSAPDGGTDTQYF.

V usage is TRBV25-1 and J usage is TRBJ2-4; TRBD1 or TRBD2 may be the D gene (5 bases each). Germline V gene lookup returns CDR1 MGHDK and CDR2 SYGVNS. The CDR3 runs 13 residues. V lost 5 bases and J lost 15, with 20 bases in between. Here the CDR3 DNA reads TGTGCCAGCAGTCCTAGCCTGGCAGGGTTGACGTACTTC. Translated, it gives CASSPSLAGLTYF.

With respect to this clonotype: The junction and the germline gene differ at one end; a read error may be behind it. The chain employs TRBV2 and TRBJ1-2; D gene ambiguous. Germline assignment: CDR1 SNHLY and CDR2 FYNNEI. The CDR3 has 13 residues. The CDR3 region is CASRREDYYGYTF. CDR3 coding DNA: TGTGCCAGCAGGAGGGAGGATTACTACGGCTACACCTTC.

CDR3 amino acids: CASSQVPGLAGADTQYF. DNA for the CDR3: TGCGCCAGCAGCCAAGTCCCGGGACTAGCGGGGGCGGATACGCAGTATTTT. V and J are TRBV4-1 and TRBJ2-3, with 14 positions matching TRBD2. This CDR3 has 17 amino acids. Trimming took 1 base from V and 6 from J; bases not matched to a gene: 6. CDR1 and CDR2 (germline): MGHRA, YSYEKL.

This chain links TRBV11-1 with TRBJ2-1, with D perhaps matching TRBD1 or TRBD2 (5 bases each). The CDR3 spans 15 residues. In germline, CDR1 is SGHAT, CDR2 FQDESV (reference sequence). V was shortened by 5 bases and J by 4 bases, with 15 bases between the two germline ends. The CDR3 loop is CASSLFQGPYNEQFF. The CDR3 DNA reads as TGTGCCAGCAGCCTCTTCCAGGGACCTTACAATGAGCAGTTCTTC.

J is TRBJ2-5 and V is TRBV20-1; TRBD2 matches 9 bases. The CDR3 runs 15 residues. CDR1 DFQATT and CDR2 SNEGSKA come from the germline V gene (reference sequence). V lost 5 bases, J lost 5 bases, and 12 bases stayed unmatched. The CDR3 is CSALKGGGAEETQYF. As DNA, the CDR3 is TGCAGTGCTCTAAAGGGCGGGGGGGCCGAGGAGACCCAGTACTTC.

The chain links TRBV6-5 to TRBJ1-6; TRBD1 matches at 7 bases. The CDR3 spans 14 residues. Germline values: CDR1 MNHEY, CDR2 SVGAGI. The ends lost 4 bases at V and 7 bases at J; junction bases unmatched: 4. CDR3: CASSWGQKNSPLHF. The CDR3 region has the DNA TGTGCCAGCAGTTGGGGACAGAAGAATTCACCCCTCCACTTT.

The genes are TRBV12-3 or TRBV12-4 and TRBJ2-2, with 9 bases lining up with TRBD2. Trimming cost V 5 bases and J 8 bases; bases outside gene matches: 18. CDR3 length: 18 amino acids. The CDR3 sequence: CASSPAGAGGWVRGELFF. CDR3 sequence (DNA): TGTGCCAGCAGTCCCGCCGGTGCGGGGGGGTGGGTGAGAGGGGAGCTGTTTTTT.

The CDR3: CASSGRGRFYEQYF. The CDR3 DNA reads as TGTGCCAGCAGTGGCAGGGGGAGATTCTACGAGCAGTACTTC. The chain recombines TRBV6-5 with TRBJ2-7; TRBD1 agrees at 7 bases. CDR3 length equals 14 residues. The V gene end was trimmed by 5 bases and the J gene end by 3 bases; junction bases not matched to a gene: 7. Germline lookup yields CDR1 MNHEY and CDR2 SVGAGI.

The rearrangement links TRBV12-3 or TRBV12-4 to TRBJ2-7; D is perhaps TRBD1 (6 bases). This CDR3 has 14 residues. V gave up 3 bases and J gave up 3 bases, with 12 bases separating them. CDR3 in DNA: TGTGCCAGCAGTTTTTGGGGACACCTCTACGAGCAGTACTTC. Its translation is CASSFWGHLYEQYF.

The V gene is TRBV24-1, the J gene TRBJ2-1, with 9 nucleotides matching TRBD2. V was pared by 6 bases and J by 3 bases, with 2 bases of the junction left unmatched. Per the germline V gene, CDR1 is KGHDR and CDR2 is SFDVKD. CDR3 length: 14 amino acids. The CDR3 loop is CATSPSGVYNEQFF. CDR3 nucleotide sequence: TGTGCCACCAGTCCTAGCGGGGTCTACAATGAGCAGTTCTTC.